Shown below are 24 T cell receptor beta chains from a single sample sequenced in a study of blood T cell repertoires in COVID-19. Repertoires were generated with immunoSEQ multiplex PCR, while TCRdb's copy carries only in-frame clones and drops some. The top ten hold around 1.5% of the sample, which has about 250,000 clones, 70% to 90% seen once. The specimen was peripheral blood. Receptors originate from a man aged 80 or over with acute or convalescent COVID-19.

The J gene is TRBJ2-1, the V gene TRBV4-3; D gene unclear. The V end lost 0 bases, the J end lost 0 bases, and 6 bases lay between the germline ends. The CDR3 is 15 residues long. Germline V gene sequence: CDR1 LGHNA, CDR2 YSLEER. This CDR3 reads CASSQESSSYNEQFF. In DNA form, the CDR3 reads TGCGCCAGCAGCCAAGAATCGAGCTCCTACAATGAGCAGTTCTTC.

This chain connects TRBV3-1 (or the pseudogene TRBV3-2) to TRBJ2-6, with 7 bases lining up with TRBD2. The V gene's germline CDR1 is LGHDT and CDR2 YNNKEL (reference sequence). This CDR3 has 16 amino acids. J gave up 2 bases and V 0 bases, and 1 base lay outside the gene matches. The CDR3 protein is CASSQEGGAGANVLTF. CDR3 nucleotide sequence: TGTGCCAGCAGCCAAGAGGGAGGGGCTGGGGCCAACGTCCTGACTTTC.

The V call is TRBV15, the J call TRBJ2-5; 7 nucleotides line up with TRBD2. The CDR3 runs 16 residues. J was trimmed by 5 bases and V by 3 bases; bases with no gene match: 12. Per the germline V gene, CDR1 is LNHNV and CDR2 is YYDKDF (reference sequence). CDR3 protein: CATSREGRGVWETQYF. The CDR3, as DNA: TGTGCCACCAGCAGGGAAGGACGGGGGGTCTGGGAGACCCAGTACTTC.

The chain is built from TRBV6-5 and TRBJ1-2; a weak D match, TRBD1 (6 bases). Trimming took 5 bases from V and 0 from J, leaving 13 bases between them. The CDR3 loop spans 15 amino acids. Germline V gene data show CDR1 as MNHEY and CDR2 as SVGAGI. CDR3 nucleotides: TGTGCCAGCAGTCCACAGGGAAAAGCTAACTATGGCTACACCTTC. Translated: CASSPQGKANYGYTF.

The chain uses TRBV6-2 or TRBV6-3 and TRBJ1-5; no clear D. V was shortened by 5 bases and J by 7 bases, with 12 bases between the two germline ends. Per germline, CDR1 MNHEY and CDR2 SVGEGT. The CDR3 has 13 amino acids. Written as DNA, the CDR3 is TGTGCCAGCAGTACACCCCCGCGGCAGCCCCAGCATTTT. This translates into CASSTPPRQPQHF.

The J gene is TRBJ2-6, the V gene TRBV25-1; weak D call: TRBD2 (5 bases). This CDR3 is built from 15 residues. Germline CDR1 and CDR2: MGHDK and SYGVNS. With 3 bases removed from V and 2 bases from J, the gap between germline ends came to 8 bases. CDR3 amino acids: CASSDSGTGANVLTF. In nucleotides, the CDR3 is TGTGCCAGCAGTGATTCGGGGACTGGGGCCAACGTCCTGACTTTC.

This clone was detected only once. The rearrangement joins TRBV7-9 to TRBJ2-3; D is possibly TRBD2 (5 bases). CDR3 size: 15 residues. Germline CDR1 SEHNR, CDR2 FQNEAQ (reference sequence). Trimming shortened V by 3 bases and J by 3 bases, and 13 bases separated the two germline ends. CDR3 coding DNA: TGTGCCAGCAGCTTGGTCGGGATGGGGACAGATACGCAGTATTTT. Translating it yields CASSLVGMGTDTQYF.

The V call is TRBV19, the J call TRBJ2-3, with 10 bases fitting TRBD1. This CDR3 has 13 amino acids. CDR1 is LNHDA and CDR2 is SQIVND in the germline V gene (reference sequence). Germline trimming cut 11 bases from V and 2 bases from J; bases unmatched to any gene: 4. CDR3 sequence: CAGTGEDTDTQYF. The DNA of the CDR3 is TGTGCCGGGACAGGGGAAGACACAGATACGCAGTATTTT.

This clone was recorded once. The chain employs TRBV9 and TRBJ2-3; 8 positions agree with TRBD1. Losses at the gene ends were 3 bases for V and 3 bases for J; bases not matched to a gene: 12. The length of the CDR3 is 17 residues. Germline V gene data show CDR1 as SGDLS and CDR2 as YYNGEE. As DNA, the CDR3 is TGTGCCAGCAGCGCGACAACGCAGGGGGCCCGGACAGATACGCAGTATTTT. The encoded protein is CASSATTQGARTDTQYF.

A few counts support this clone. The chain combines TRBV2 with TRBJ1-2, with D possibly matching TRBD1 (5 bases). Trimming removed 7 bases at V and 2 bases at J, with 11 bases between. The germline CDR1 and CDR2 sequences are SNHLY and FYNNEI. The CDR3 is 13 residues long. This CDR3 reads CASKTASNYGYTF. CDR3 bases: TGTGCCAGCAAGACAGCCTCCAACTATGGCTACACCTTC.

The chain employs TRBV6-2 or TRBV6-3 and TRBJ2-3, with D possibly being TRBD1 or TRBD2 (5 bases each). The CDR3 runs 16 residues. Trimming took off 6 bases at V and 0 bases at J, with 16 bases between the two ends. Germline V gene lookup returns CDR1 MNHEY and CDR2 SVGEGT. The CDR3 coding sequence is TGTGCCAGCAGCGGGGCCGTATCTCCGAGCACAGATACGCAGTATTTT. Its translation: CASSGAVSPSTDTQYF.

Comments on this clone: This specimen includes other DNA sequences encoding the same CDR3. The rearrangement uses TRBV18 and TRBJ1-1; a weak D match, TRBD1 (6 bases). The V end lost 2 bases, the J end lost 5 bases, and 9 bases lay between the germline ends. The CDR3 covers 13 residues. Germline loops: CDR1 KGHSH, CDR2 LQKENI. This CDR3 is CASSPTGNTEAFF. The CDR3 region has the DNA TGTGCCAGCTCACCAACAGGGAATACTGAAGCTTTCTTT.

V usage is TRBV6-6 and J usage is TRBJ2-7; possibly TRBD1 for D (5 bases). Germline V gene lookup returns CDR1 MNHNY and CDR2 SVGAGI (reference sequence). The V end lost 4 bases, the J end lost 0 bases, and 16 bases lay between the germline ends. The CDR3 extends over 16 amino acids. CDR3 nucleotides: TGTGCCAGCAGTTCCCAGGGTGCCCTCTACTCCTACGAGCAGTACTTC. It encodes CASSSQGALYSYEQYF.

Comment on this clone: The same CDR3 also results from other DNA sequences found in this sample. CDR3 loop: CASSLAGAGETQYF. In DNA, the CDR3 is TGTGCCAGCAGCTTAGCGGGGGCTGGGGAGACCCAGTACTTC. The V and J genes are TRBV7-2 and TRBJ2-5; perhaps TRBD1 as D (6 bases). Germline values: CDR1 SGHTA, CDR2 FQGNSA. The CDR3 contains 14 residues. Trimming removed 0 bases from V and 5 bases from J, with 10 bases in between.

The chain recombines TRBV2 with TRBJ2-1; 8 bases agree with TRBD2. This CDR3 is built from 13 residues. Germline values: CDR1 SNHLY, CDR2 FYNNEI. V lost 8 bases, J lost 7 bases, and 7 bases stayed unmatched. The CDR3 protein is CASRTGRVNEQFF. The CDR3 DNA sequence: TGTGCCAGCCGAACCGGGAGGGTAAATGAGCAGTTCTTC.

V gene TRBV11-2 combines with J gene TRBJ1-1, with unresolved D. Trimming removed 5 bases from V and 3 bases from J, with 10 bases in between. CDR1 and CDR2 from the germline V gene are SGHAT and FQNNGV. The CDR3 covers 13 residues. The CDR3 nucleotides read TGTGCCAGCAGCCCCGGAGTGGACACTGAAGCTTTCTTT. Its translation is CASSPGVDTEAFF.

This rearrangement joins TRBV7-8 to TRBJ1-5; D uncertain. Trimming took 5 bases from V and 6 from J, leaving 11 bases between them. The CDR3 extends over 13 amino acids. The germline gives CDR1 SGHVS, CDR2 FQNEAQ. The CDR3 DNA follows: TGTGCCAGCAGCCGGACCCGGGGTCAGCCCCAGCATTTT. The encoded protein is CASSRTRGQPQHF.

The J gene is TRBJ2-2, the V gene TRBV5-1, with D hard to call. The germline V gene has CDR1 SGHRS and CDR2 YFSETQ. Trimming stripped 4 bases from V and 0 bases from J, with 10 bases between. The CDR3 has 15 residues. The CDR3 DNA is TGCGCCAGCAGCGGTCAGGCGACGAACACCGGGGAGCTGTTTTTT. It encodes CASSGQATNTGELFF.

This chain connects TRBV7-2 to TRBJ2-2; D is unclear. The CDR3 spans 14 residues. Germline V lookup: CDR1 SGHTA, CDR2 FQGNSA. V dropped 1 base and J dropped 4 bases, with 7 bases sitting between them. CDR3 amino acids: CASSLGRPTGELFF. The CDR3 DNA follows: TGTGCCAGCAGCTTAGGGAGACCCACCGGGGAGCTGTTTTTT.

The chain carries TRBV9 and TRBJ2-2; the D is unclear. Germline CDR1 SGDLS, CDR2 YYNGEE. CDR3 length: 15 residues. V dropped 0 bases and J dropped 5 bases, with 11 bases sitting between them. The CDR3 reads CASSVDLRMTGELFF. The CDR3 DNA follows: TGTGCCAGCAGCGTAGATTTGCGGATGACCGGGGAGCTGTTTTTT.

CDR3 nucleotide sequence: TGCGCCAGCAGCTTGGGAGTGTTCAGGGGGCACGTCACTGAAGCTTTCTTT. Its protein product is CASSLGVFRGHVTEAFF. The chain joins TRBV5-1 to TRBJ1-1; the match to TRBD1 covers 8 bases. There are 17 residues in the CDR3. The V segment lost 0 bases and the J segment 4 bases; nucleotides outside the gene matches: 11. Germline-derived CDR1 and CDR2 are SGHRS and YFSETQ.

The rearrangement joins TRBV5-3 to TRBJ1-5, with 9 nucleotides matching TRBD1. TRBV5-3 is annotated as an ORF whose role is uncertain. The CDR3 has 14 amino acids. Germline trimming cut 4 bases from V and 4 bases from J; bases unmatched to any gene: 3. This CDR3 reads CARSPGQGNQPQHF. The CDR3, as DNA: TGTGCCAGAAGCCCGGGACAGGGTAATCAGCCCCAGCATTTT.

This sequence joins TRBV18 and TRBJ2-7; a weak D match, TRBD1 (6 bases). Trimming took 3 bases from V and 2 from J, leaving 14 bases between them. CDR1 and CDR2 (germline): KGHSH, LQKENI. The CDR3 sequence is 15 residues long. The chain's CDR3 is CASSPRQAFTYEQYF. The DNA of the CDR3 is TGTGCCAGCTCACCGCGACAGGCCTTTACCTACGAGCAGTACTTC.

The rearrangement links TRBV4-2 to TRBJ2-3, with TRBD1 identical over 7 bases. Germline assignment: CDR1 LGHNA and CDR2 YNFKEQ. Unmatched junction bases numbered 8, after V lost 3 bases and J lost 5 bases. This CDR3 spans 15 amino acids. The CDR3 DNA reads as TGTGCCAGCAGCCAGGCAGGACAGGATAAAGATACGCAGTATTTT. Its translation is CASSQAGQDKDTQYF.